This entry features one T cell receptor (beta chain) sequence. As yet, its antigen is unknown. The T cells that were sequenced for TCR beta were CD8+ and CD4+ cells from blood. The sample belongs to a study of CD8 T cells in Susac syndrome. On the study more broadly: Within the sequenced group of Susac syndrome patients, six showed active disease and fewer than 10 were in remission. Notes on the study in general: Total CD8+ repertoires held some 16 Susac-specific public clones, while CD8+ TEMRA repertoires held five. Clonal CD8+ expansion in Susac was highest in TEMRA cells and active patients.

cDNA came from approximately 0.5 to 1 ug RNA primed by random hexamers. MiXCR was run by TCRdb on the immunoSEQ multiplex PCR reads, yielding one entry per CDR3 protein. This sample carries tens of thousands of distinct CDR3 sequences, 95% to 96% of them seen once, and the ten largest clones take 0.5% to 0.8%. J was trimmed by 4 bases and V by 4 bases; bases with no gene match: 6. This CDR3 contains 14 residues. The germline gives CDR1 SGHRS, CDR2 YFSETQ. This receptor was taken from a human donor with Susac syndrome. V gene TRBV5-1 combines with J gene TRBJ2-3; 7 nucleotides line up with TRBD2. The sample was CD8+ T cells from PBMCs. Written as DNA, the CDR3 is TGCGCCAGCAGCCGAGAGACTAGCCCAGATACGCAGTATTTT. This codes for CASSRETSPDTQYF.